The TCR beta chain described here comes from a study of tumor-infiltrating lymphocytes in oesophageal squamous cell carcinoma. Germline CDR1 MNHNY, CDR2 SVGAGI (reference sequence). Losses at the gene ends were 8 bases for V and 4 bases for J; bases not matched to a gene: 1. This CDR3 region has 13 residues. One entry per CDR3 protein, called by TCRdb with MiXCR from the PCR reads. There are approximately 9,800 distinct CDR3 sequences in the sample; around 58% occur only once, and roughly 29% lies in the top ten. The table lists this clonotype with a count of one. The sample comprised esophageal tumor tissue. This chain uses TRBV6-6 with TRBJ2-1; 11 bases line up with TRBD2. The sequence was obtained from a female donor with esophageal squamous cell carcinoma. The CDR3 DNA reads TGTGCCAGCGGGACTAGCGGTTACAATGAGCAGTTCTTC. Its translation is CASGTSGYNEQFF.